The 3 T cell receptor beta chains presented below share a single source sample, sequenced in a study of blood T cell repertoires in COVID-19. Measured with immunoSEQ multiplex PCR; TCRdb has only the in-frame clones, and not every one. The sample has more than 30,000 clones, just under 95% seen once. Input material: peripheral blood. All receptors come from a human donor with active COVID-19. The donor label of this sample is uncertain.

This clone was found a few times. This rearrangement joins TRBV6-5 to TRBJ1-2, with a weak D call TRBD1 (5 bases). The CDR3 length is 15 residues. Between the trimmed V and J ends, which lost 2 bases and 6 bases, there was a span of 16 bases. CDR1 is MNHEY, CDR2 SVGAGI, per germline. CDR3 coding DNA: TGTGCCAGCAGTTACCAGGGCAATCCAGTGGATGGCTACACCTTC. Translating it yields CASSYQGNPVDGYTF.

This clone is termed medium-sized. CDR3 nucleotides: TGCGCCAGCAGCCAAGATATAACGGGAGTAGAGCAGTTCTTC. Protein: CASSQDITGVEQFF. The rearrangement uses TRBV4-3 and TRBJ2-1; weak D call: TRBD2 (6 bases). CDR1 and CDR2 (germline): LGHNA, YSLEER. The CDR3 runs 14 residues. Trimming removed 0 bases from V and 10 bases from J, with 13 bases in between.

This chain connects TRBV24-1 to TRBJ2-2; a weak D match, TRBD1 (6 bases). Germline V gene lookup returns CDR1 KGHDR and CDR2 SFDVKD. The V and J ends lost 3 bases and 1 base respectively, with 8 bases between them. This CDR3 contains 15 residues. The CDR3 reads CATSDTGQNTGELFF. The CDR3 DNA reads as TGTGCCACCAGTGATACGGGACAGAACACCGGGGAGCTGTTTTTT.